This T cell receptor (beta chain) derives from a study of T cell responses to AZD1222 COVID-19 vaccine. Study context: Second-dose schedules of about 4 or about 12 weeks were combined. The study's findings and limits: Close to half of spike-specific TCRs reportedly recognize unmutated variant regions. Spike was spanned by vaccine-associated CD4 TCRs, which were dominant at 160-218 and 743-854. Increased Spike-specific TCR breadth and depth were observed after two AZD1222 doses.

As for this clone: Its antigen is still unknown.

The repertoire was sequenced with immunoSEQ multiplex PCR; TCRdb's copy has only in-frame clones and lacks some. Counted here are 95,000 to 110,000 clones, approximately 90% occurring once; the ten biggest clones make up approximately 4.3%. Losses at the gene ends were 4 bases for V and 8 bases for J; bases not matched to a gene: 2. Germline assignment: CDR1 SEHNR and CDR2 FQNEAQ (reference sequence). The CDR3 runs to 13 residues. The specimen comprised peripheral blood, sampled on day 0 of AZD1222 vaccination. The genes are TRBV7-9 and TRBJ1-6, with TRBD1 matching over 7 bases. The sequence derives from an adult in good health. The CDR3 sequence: CASSSGQYSPLHF. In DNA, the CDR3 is TGTGCCAGCAGCTCGGGACAGTATTCACCCCTCCACTTT. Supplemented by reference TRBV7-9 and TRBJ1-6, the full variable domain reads DTGVSQNPRHKITKRGQNVTFRCDPISEHNRLYWYRQTLGQGPEFLTYFQNEAQLEKSRLLSDRFSAERPKGSFSTLEIQRTEQGDSAMYLCASSSGQYSPLHFGNGTRLTVT.